The sequence of this TCR beta chain was determined in a study of CXCR3-negative and CXCR3-positive naive CD8 T cells (dated by TCRdb to the late 2010s). Broadly, across the study: Roughly 150 million TRB reads were obtained in total, roughly 1.5 +/- 0.3 million reads per library. Diversity and physicochemical repertoire analyses were performed on about eleven donors pooled from two independent experiments. For the TRBV-TRBJ cluster analysis, the naive subsets came from about five donors, while the memory cells came from 3 donors. Summary of the overall study and its limitations: Because surface CD5, which has been linked to self-reactivity in mice, was comparable between naive subsets, TCR interaction strength was also inferred from TRB CDR3 physicochemical properties. Within the same donor, TRBV-TRBJ usage looked similar between naive CXCR3-negative and CXCR3-positive cells, but memory cells had distinct patterns. Both naive subsets had comparably high repertoire diversity, while memory CD8+ T cells had much lower repertoire diversity. CXCR3 expression partially decreased after cryopreservation, so most assays used freshly isolated PBMCs. Compared with CXCR3-negative naive cells, CXCR3-positive naive cells had TRB CDR3s with higher hydrophobicity (lower Kidera factor 4), lower energy, and higher strength and volume indices.

Each CD8+ T cell subset was flow-sorted in triplicate, and 300,000 or so cells per subset were placed directly into RLT lysis buffer. To exclude memory contaminants, naive CD8+ T cells were stringently defined as CD45RO-CCR7+CD27+CD95-. Peripheral blood mononuclear cells were isolated from buffy coats using standard density gradient centrifugation. Naive CXCR3-negative and CXCR3-positive CD8+ T cells were flow-sorted on a FACSAria III. Total RNA was extracted from sorted cells using an RNeasy Mini Kit. Sequencing relied on a NextSeq 550. The Human TCR Profiling Kit (MiLaboratory) was used to make UMI-labeled 5' RACE TRB cDNA libraries. cDNA synthesis used the entire amount of extracted RNA, and PCR amplification then used the entire amount of cDNA produced. Libraries were prepared in parallel with an identical number of PCR cycles. In the original analysis: With a requirement of at least two reads per UMI, MIGEC and MiXCR extracted about 50,000 +/- 10,000 unique UMI-labeled TRB cDNA molecules per library. An average of 40,000 +/- 10,000 functional in-frame TRB CDR3 nucleotide clonotypes without stop codons was found per library. After downsampling to 5000 UMI-labeled TRB molecules per sample, diversity metrics such as normalized Shannon-Wiener and Chao1 were calculated in VDJtools. For the central five CDR3 residues, VDJtools calculated physicochemical properties weighted by clonotype size, namely interaction energy, strength, volume and Kidera factor 4. Through TCRdb reprocessing, the reads give one entry per CDR3 protein sequence; DNA is omitted. For this entry, the V and J calls and clone size follow TCRdb and not the study's own pipeline. The sample table holds about 140,000 distinct CDR3 sequences. Of the sample, around 0.41% is held by the ten largest clones.

Taken from the germline V gene (reference sequence), the CDR1 and CDR2 loops are MNHEY and SMNVEV. The CDR3 measures 15 amino acids from cysteine to phenylalanine. Only the protein is available. On this clonotype itself: The target of this receptor is not known.

This TCR came from a human donor in good health. Some clones in this sample may be carry-over from other donors' samples. Specimen: naive CXCR3+ CD8+ T cells from blood. Read against the paper, the sample's cell subset or site label means: CD45RO-CCR7+CD27+CD95- naive CD8+ T cells expressing CXCR3 (TNR3+). Here the chain combines TRBV27 and TRBJ2-2; the TRBD1 assignment by TCRdb is unverifiable without DNA. The CDR3 in this case is CASSLDAGLAGELFF.